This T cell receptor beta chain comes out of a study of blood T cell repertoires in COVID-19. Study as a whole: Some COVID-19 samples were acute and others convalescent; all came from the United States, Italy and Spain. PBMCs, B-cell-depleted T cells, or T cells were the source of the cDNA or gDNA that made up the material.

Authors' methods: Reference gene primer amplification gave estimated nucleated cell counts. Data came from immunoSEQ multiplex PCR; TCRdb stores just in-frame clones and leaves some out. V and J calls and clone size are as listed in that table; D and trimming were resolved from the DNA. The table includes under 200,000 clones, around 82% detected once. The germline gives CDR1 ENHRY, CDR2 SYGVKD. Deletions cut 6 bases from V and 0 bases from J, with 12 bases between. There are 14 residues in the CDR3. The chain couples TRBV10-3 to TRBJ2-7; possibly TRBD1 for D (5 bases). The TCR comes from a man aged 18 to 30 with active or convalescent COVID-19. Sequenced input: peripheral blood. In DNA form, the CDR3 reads TGTGCCATCAGAGTCCAGGGCGACTCCTACGAGCAGTACTTC. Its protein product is CAIRVQGDSYEQYF.